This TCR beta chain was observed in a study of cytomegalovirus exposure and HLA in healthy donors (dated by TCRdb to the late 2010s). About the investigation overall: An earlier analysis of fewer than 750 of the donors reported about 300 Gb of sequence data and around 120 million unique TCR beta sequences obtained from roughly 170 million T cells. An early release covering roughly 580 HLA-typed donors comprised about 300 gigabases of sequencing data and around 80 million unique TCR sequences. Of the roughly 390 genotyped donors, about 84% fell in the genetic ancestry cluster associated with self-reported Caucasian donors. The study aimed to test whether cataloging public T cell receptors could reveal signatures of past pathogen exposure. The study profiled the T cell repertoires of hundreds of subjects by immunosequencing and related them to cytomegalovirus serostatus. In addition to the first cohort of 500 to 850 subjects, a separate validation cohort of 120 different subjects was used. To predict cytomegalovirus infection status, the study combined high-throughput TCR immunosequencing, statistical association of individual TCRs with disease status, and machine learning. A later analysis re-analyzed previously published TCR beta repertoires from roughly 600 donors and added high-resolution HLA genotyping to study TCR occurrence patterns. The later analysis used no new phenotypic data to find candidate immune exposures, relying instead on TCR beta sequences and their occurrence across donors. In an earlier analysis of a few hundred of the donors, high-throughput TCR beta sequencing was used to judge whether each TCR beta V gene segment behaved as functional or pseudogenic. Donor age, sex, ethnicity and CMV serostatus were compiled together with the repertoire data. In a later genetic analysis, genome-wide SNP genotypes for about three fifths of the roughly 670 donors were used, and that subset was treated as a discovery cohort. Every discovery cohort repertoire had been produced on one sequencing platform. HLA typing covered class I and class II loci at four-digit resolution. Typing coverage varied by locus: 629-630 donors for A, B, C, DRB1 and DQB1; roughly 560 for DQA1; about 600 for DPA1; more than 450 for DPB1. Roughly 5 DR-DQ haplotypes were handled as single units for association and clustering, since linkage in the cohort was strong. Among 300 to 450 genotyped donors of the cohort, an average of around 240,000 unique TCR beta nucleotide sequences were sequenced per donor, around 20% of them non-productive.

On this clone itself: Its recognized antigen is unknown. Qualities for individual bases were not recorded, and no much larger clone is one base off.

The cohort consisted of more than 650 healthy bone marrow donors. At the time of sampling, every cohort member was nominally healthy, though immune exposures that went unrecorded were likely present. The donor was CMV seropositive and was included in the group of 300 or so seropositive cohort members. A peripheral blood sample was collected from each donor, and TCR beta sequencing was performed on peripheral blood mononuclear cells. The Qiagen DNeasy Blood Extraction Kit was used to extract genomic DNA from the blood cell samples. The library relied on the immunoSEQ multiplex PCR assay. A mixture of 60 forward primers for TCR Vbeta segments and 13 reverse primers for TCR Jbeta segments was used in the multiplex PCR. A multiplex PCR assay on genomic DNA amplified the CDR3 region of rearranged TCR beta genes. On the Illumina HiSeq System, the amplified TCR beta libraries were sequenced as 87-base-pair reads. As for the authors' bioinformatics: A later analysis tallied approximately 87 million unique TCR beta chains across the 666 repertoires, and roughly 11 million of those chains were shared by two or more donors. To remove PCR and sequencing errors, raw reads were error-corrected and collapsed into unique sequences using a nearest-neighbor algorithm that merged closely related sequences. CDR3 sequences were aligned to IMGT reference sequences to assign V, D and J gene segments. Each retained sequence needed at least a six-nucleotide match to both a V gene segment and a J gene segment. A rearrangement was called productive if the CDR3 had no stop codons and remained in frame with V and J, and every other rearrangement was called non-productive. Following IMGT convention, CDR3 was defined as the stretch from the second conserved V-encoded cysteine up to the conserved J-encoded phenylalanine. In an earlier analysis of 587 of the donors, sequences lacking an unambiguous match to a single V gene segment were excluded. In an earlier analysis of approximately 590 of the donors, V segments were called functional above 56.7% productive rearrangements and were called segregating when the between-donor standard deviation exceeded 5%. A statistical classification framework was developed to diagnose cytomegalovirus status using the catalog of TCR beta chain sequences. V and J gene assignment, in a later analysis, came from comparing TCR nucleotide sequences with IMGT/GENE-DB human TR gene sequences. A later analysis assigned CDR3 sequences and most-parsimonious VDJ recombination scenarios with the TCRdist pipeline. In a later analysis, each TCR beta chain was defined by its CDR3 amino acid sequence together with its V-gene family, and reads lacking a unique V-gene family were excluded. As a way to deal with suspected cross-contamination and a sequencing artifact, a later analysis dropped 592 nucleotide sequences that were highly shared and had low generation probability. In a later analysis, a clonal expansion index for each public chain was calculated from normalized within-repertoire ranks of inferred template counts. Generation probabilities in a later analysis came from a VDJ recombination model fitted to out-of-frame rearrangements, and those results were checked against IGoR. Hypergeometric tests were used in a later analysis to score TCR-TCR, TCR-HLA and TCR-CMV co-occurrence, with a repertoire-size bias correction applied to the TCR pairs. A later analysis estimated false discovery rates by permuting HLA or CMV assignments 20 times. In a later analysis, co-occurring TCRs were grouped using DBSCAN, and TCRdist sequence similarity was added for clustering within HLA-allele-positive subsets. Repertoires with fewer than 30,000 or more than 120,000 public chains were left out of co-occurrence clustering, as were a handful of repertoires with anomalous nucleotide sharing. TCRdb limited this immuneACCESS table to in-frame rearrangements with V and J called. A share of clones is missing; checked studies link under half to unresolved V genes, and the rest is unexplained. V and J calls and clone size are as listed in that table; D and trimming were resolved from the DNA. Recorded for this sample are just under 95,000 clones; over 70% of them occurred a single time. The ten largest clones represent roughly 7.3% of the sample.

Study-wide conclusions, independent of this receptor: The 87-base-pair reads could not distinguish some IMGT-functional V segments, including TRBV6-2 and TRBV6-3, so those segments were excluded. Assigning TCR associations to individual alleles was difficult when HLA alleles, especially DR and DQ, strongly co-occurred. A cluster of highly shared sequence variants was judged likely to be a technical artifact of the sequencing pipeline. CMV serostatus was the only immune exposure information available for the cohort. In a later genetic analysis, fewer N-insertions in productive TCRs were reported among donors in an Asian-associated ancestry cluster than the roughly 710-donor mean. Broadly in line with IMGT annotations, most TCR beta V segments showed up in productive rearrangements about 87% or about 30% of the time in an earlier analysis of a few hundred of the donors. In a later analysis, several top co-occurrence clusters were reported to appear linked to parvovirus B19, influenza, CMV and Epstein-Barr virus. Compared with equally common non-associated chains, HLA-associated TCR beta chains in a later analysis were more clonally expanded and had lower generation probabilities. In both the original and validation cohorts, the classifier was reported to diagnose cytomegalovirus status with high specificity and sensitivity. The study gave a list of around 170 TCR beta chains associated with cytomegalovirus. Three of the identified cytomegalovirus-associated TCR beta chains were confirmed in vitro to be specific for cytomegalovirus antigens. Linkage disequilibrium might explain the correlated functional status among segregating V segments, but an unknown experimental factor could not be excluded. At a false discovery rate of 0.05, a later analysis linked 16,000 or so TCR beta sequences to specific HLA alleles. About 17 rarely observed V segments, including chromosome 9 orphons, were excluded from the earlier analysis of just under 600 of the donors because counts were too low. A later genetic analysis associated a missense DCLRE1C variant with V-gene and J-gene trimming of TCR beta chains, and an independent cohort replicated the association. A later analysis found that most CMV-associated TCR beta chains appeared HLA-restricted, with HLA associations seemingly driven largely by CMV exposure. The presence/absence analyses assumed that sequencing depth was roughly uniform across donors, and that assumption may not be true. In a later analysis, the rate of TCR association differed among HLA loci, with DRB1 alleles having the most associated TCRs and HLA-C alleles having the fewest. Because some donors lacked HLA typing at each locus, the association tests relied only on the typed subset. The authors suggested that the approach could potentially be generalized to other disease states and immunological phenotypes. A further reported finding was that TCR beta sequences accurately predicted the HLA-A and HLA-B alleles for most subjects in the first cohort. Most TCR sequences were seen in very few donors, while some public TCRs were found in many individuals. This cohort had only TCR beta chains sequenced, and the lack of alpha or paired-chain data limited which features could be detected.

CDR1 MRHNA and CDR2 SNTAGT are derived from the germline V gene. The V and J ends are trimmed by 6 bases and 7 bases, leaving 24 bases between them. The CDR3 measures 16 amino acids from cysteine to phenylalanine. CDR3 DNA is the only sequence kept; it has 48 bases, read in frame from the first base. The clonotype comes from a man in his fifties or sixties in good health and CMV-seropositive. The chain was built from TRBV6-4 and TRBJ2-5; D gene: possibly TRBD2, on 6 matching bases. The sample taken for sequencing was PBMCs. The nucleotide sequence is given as TGTGCCAGCAGACCTGCCGGGACGGTTGGAGGGACGACCCAGTACTTC. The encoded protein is CASRPAGTVGGTTQYF.